These 15 T cell receptor beta chains share one sample of origin, sequenced in a study of beta chain features in type 1 diabetes. The study reverse transcribed the entire isolated RNA, so it sequenced expressed TCRB transcripts. The data were produced by immunoSEQ multiplex PCR, yet TCRdb's version contains in-frame clones alone and is incomplete. The table lists about 400,000 clones, 10% to 15% of them singletons. Sequenced: naive CD4+ T cells from blood. The receptors derive from a man aged 18 to 29 in good health.

This chain uses TRBV28 with TRBJ2-1, with D tentatively TRBD1 (8 bases). The V and J ends lost 11 bases and 8 bases respectively, with 22 bases between them. The germline gives CDR1 MDHEN, CDR2 SYDVKM. This CDR3 spans 14 amino acids. This CDR3 reads CAYGGNRGWDEQFF. In DNA form, the CDR3 reads TGTGCCTACGGGGGGAACAGGGGGTGGGATGAGCAGTTCTTC.

This clone was seen a handful of times. This sequence joins TRBV2 and TRBJ1-2; 12 bases line up with TRBD1. The CDR3 covers 14 residues. Unmatched junction bases numbered 6, after V lost 6 bases and J lost 7 bases. The germline gives CDR1 SNHLY, CDR2 FYNNEI. The chain's CDR3 is CASSKGQGAGGYTF. The CDR3 DNA reads TGTGCCAGCAGCAAGGGACAGGGGGCCGGTGGCTACACCTTC.

This clone was recorded a few times. The chain carries TRBV7-2 and TRBJ2-4; 14 nucleotides agree with TRBD2. The CDR3 contains 17 residues. Germline V gives CDR1 SGHTA, CDR2 FQGNSA. J was trimmed by 4 bases and V by 1 base; bases with no gene match: 3. The CDR3 DNA reads TGTGCCAGCAGCTTAGAAGGGACTAGCGGGGGTAAAAACATTCAGTACTTC. Protein: CASSLEGTSGGKNIQYF.

The chain links TRBV9 to TRBJ2-7; 9 bases line up with TRBD1. V lost 0 bases and J lost 1; bases outside the gene matches: 2. Germline V gene lookup returns CDR1 SGDLS and CDR2 YYNGEE. CDR3 size: 15 residues. The CDR3 here is CASSVEGTGSYEQYF. CDR3 nucleotides: TGTGCCAGCAGCGTAGAGGGGACAGGGTCCTACGAGCAGTACTTC.

This chain uses TRBV30 with TRBJ1-3; TRBD1 agrees at 11 bases. From germline, CDR1 is GTSNPN and CDR2 SVGIG (reference sequence). The CDR3 is made up of 15 amino acids. J gave up 6 bases and V 3 bases, and 7 bases lay outside the gene matches. The chain's CDR3 is CAWSPDRGRENTIYF. The CDR3 DNA is TGTGCCTGGAGCCCGGACAGGGGGCGCGAAAACACCATATATTTT.

There are a few counts of this clone. The chain employs TRBV27 and TRBJ2-5, with D perhaps matching TRBD2 (6 bases). The CDR3 is 13 amino acids. Trimming took 8 bases from V and 2 from J, leaving 12 bases between them. Germline CDR1 is MNHEY and CDR2 is SMNVEV (reference sequence). CDR3 DNA sequence: TGTGCCAGCCGGAGCGGGCTACAAGAGACCCAGTACTTC. It specifies CASRSGLQETQYF.

The rearrangement links TRBV15 to TRBJ2-5; 9 bases are a match to TRBD1. Germline lookup yields CDR1 LNHNV and CDR2 YYDKDF (reference sequence). J lost 0 bases, V lost 5 bases, and 22 bases had no gene match. The CDR3 contains 21 residues. CDR3 region: CATSSQNTGTGITWYQETQYF. CDR3 bases: TGTGCCACCAGCTCACAAAACACCGGGACAGGGATTACTTGGTACCAAGAGACCCAGTACTTC.

The table lists this clone with a few counts. In DNA, the CDR3 is TGTGCCAGCAGTTCTCCCGGACAGGGTCTAACGATCTACGAGCAGTACTTC. This translates into CASSSPGQGLTIYEQYF. J is TRBJ2-7 and V is TRBV28; 8 bases map to TRBD1. Germline V lookup: CDR1 MDHEN, CDR2 SYDVKM. Germline trimming cut 4 bases from V and 3 bases from J; bases unmatched to any gene: 14. The CDR3 is 17 amino acids.

The chain joins TRBV6-5 to TRBJ2-3; tentative D call: TRBD1 (6 bases). Trimming stripped 6 bases from V and 8 bases from J, with 12 bases between. CDR1 and CDR2 from the germline V gene are MNHEY and SVGAGI. The CDR3 is 12 amino acids. CDR3 nucleotides: TGTGCCAGCAGCCTACCAGGGGTTACGCAGTATTTT. This gives the protein CASSLPGVTQYF.

This clone was observed a few times. CDR3 sequence reads: CASSQPTPSGQVEQFF. For the CDR3, the DNA is TGCGCCAGCAGCCAACCGACCCCGAGCGGGCAGGTTGAGCAGTTCTTC. This chain uses TRBV4-1 with TRBJ2-1; tentative D call: TRBD2 (6 bases). Germline CDR1 reads MGHRA; CDR2 reads YSYEKL. The CDR3 has 16 amino acids. Trimming cost V 2 bases and J 9 bases, with 20 bases left between them.

The table lists this clone with a few counts. The chain has TRBV28 and TRBJ2-3; 10 nucleotides align to TRBD2. With 6 bases clipped from V and 6 bases from J, the junction kept 12 bases outside the gene matches. The CDR3 has 16 residues. Germline-derived CDR1 and CDR2 are MDHEN and SYDVKM. The CDR3 loop is CASSPPSGRAGDTQYF. Written as DNA, the CDR3 is TGTGCCAGCAGCCCCCCCAGCGGGAGGGCCGGGGATACGCAGTATTTT.

The genes are TRBV4-2 and TRBJ1-2; 7 nucleotides match TRBD1. Trimming cost V 3 bases and J 2 bases; bases outside gene matches: 30. Germline CDR1 reads LGHNA; CDR2 reads YNFKEQ. CDR3 size: 23 residues. The CDR3 DNA is TGTGCCAGCAGCCAGTATCTTCCCCGTAGGGGGATGTGGCAGGGGGAAGCCAACTATGGCTACACCTTC. Protein sequence: CASSQYLPRRGMWQGEANYGYTF.

This clone occurred a few times. V gene TRBV7-2 combines with J gene TRBJ2-7, with 10 bases aligning to TRBD1. Germline trimming cut 5 bases from V and 5 bases from J; bases unmatched to any gene: 9. There are 15 residues in the CDR3. Germline CDR1 SGHTA, CDR2 FQGNSA. The CDR3 DNA reads as TGTGCCAGCAGCCCCCCGGACAGGGGGGACCACGAGCAGTACTTC. This translates into CASSPPDRGDHEQYF.

This clone turned up a few times. The V call is TRBV27, the J call TRBJ1-4; 10 bases are shared with TRBD1. CDR1 MNHEY and CDR2 SMNVEV come from the germline V gene (reference sequence). The V gene end was trimmed by 4 bases and the J gene end by 7 bases; junction bases not matched to a gene: 6. This CDR3 has 15 residues. The CDR3 spells CASSSRTGGREKLFF. CDR3 DNA: TGTGCCAGCAGTTCCAGGACAGGGGGTCGTGAAAAACTGTTTTTT.

This clone was counted a few times. This sequence joins TRBV5-1 and TRBJ1-1, with 8 bases identical to TRBD1. CDR3 length: 15 amino acids. V shed 5 bases, J shed 4 bases, and the junction held 10 bases outside the gene matches. Germline CDR1 reads SGHRS; CDR2 reads YFSETQ. The DNA for the CDR3 is TGCGCCAGCAGTCGCCGAACAGGGGGAAGCACTGAAGCTTTCTTT. Translation: CASSRRTGGSTEAFF.